The 3 T cell receptor beta chains below all came from one sample that was sequenced in a study of cytomegalovirus exposure and HLA in healthy donors. Vbeta (60) and Jbeta (13) primers were used in the PCR. TCRdb's table, derived via immunoSEQ multiplex PCR, lists solely in-frame clones and lacks some. The sample data list over 100,000 clones. Material for sequencing was PBMCs. All receptors come from a young man in good health and CMV-seronegative.

The chain carries TRBV5-4 and TRBJ2-5; 7 nucleotides agree with TRBD1. V lost 0 bases and J lost 0; bases outside the gene matches: 5. Germline lookup yields CDR1 SGHNT and CDR2 YYREEE (reference sequence). The CDR3 has 16 residues. The CDR3 bases are TGTGCCAGCAGCTTGGGGGGGACAGCGTACCAAGAGACCCAGTACTTC. Its protein product is CASSLGGTAYQETQYF. Supplemented by reference TRBV5-4 and TRBJ2-5, the full variable domain reads ETGVTQSPTHLIKTRGQQVTLRCSSQSGHNTVSWYQQALGQGPQFIFQYYREEENGRGNFPPRFSGLQFPNYSSELNVNALELDDSALYLCASSLGGTAYQETQYFGPGTRLLVL.

V and J are TRBV9 and TRBJ1-2, with TRBD1 as a possible D gene (6 bases). The CDR3 length is 15 residues. V was trimmed by 3 bases and J by 6 bases, leaving 18 bases between them. Germline assignment: CDR1 SGDLS and CDR2 YYNGEE. The CDR3 nucleotides are TGTGCCAGCAGCGGAAGAATACAGGGTGGAGATGGCTACACCTTC. Its protein product is CASSGRIQGGDGYTF. Full variable domain (outside the CDR3, taken from reference TRBV9 and TRBJ1-2): DSGVTQTPKHLITATGQRVTLRCSPRSGDLSVYWYQQSLDQGLQFLIQYYNGEERAKGNILERFSAQQFPDLHSELNLSSLELGDSALYFCASSGRIQGGDGYTFGSGTRLTVV.

The chain combines TRBV5-4 with TRBJ2-1, with D possibly being TRBD1 (5 bases). From germline, CDR1 is SGHNT and CDR2 YYREEE (reference sequence). Trimming stripped 0 bases from V and 5 bases from J, with 9 bases between. This CDR3 comprises 14 residues. CDR3 sequence (DNA): TGTGCCAGCAGCTTGGCAGGGTTTAACAATGAGCAGTTCTTC. Translation gives CASSLAGFNNEQFF.